The source of this TCR beta chain is a study of CD8 T cells in Susac syndrome (dated by TCRdb to between 2019 and 2020). In terms of the full investigation: Of the Susac syndrome patients who were sequenced, about 6 had clinically active disease and 8 or 9 were in clinical remission. Susac syndrome patients were therapy-naive, on corticosteroids (some also receiving IVIg), or on IVIg alone at blood withdrawal. Repertoire sequencing was used to test whether CD8+ T cell activation and differentiation in Susac syndrome was antigen driven. Study-wide conclusions, independent of this receptor: No clonal expansion was detected in the CD4+ T cell repertoire of Susac syndrome patients. The TCR sequencing and HLA analysis was acknowledged to have included a relatively small number of individuals.

High-throughput TCR beta sequencing profiled peripheral blood CD8+ and CD4+ T cells from healthy donors, Susac syndrome patients and multiple sclerosis patients. The Susac syndrome patients fulfilled recently defined diagnostic criteria for definite or probable disease. Bulk CD8+ and CD4+ T cells were purified by magnetic negative isolation, whereas CD8+ TEMRA cells were enriched by FACS. Blood was collected in EDTA tubes and processed within 24 hours, with PBMCs isolated through density gradient centrifugation. PBMCs destined for TCR sequencing were cryopreserved in liquid nitrogen and later thawed in a 37 °C water bath. The sorted or isolated CD4+, CD8+ and CD8+ TEMRA cells reached a purity of at least 90%. The CDR3 covers 13 residues, taking in both the cysteine and the phenylalanine. CDR3 DNA is the only sequence kept; it has 39 bases, read in frame from the first base. The germline ends are 8 bases apart after V is trimmed by 2 bases and J by 5 bases. CDR1 and CDR2 were assigned from the germline V gene as SGHTA and FQGNSA.

A note on this clonotype: Its binding antigen is unknown. No quality values exist for individual bases; no much larger clone is one base distant.

RNA was extracted using the RNeasy kit, and about 0.5 to 1 ug of the RNA was reverse transcribed with random hexamers. TCR beta CDR3 regions were amplified with the immunoSEQ multiplex PCR assay covering 54 Vbeta and 13 Jbeta segments. PCR amplification bias was corrected by using a synthetic template baseline for primer optimization and computational correction. Regarding the original processing steps: Reads were annotated to V, D and J genes according to IMGT and were analyzed with immunoSEQ Analyzer, with only productive sequences retained. Clonality was computed as one minus Shannon entropy normalized by log2 of the number of productive unique sequences. Public and private clones were assessed among the 100 most prevalent clones of each patient and control. Susac-specific clones were defined as absent from healthy and MS cohorts, 850 to 1,300 published viral clones and other ImmuneACCESS disease sequences. In TCRdb, the public reads were trimmed at Q25 with fastp and aligned with MiXCR, with productive beta chains retained. Every distinct CDR3 protein forms one entry, paired with its most common genes and DNA. The V and J calls follow TCRdb's processing rather than the paper's. The sample includes 95,000 to 150,000 distinct CDR3 sequences, with roughly 95% observed a single time. Clones ranked in the top ten supply 0.13% to 0.15% of the sample.

The specimen was CD4+ T cells from PBMCs. This chain joins TRBV7-2 to TRBJ2-3; D gene: possibly TRBD2, on 6 matching bases. The TCR sequence derives from a human donor with Susac syndrome. The CDR3 protein sequence reads: CASSLWREDTQYF. In nucleotides, the sequence is TGTGCCAGCAGCTTATGGAGGGAAGATACGCAGTATTTT.